One and the same sample provided the 25 T cell receptor beta chains below, sequenced in a study of cytomegalovirus exposure and HLA in healthy donors. PCR involved 60 Vbeta and 13 Jbeta primers. The table came from immunoSEQ multiplex PCR; TCRdb's copy has only in-frame clones and leaves some out. Found here are under 200,000 clones, 80% to 85% of them singletons; the top ten hold 1.7%. The specimen sequenced was PBMCs. The receptors stem from a young woman in good health and CMV-seronegative.

The rearrangement uses TRBV6-5 and TRBJ2-7; 13 nucleotides match TRBD2. Germline CDR1 and CDR2: MNHEY and SVGAGI. V was clipped by 3 bases and J by 8 bases; unmatched bases: 4. The CDR3 contains 14 residues. Here the CDR3 DNA reads TGTGCCAGCAGTTATGGACTAGCGGGAGATAAGCAGTACTTC. Amino acid sequence: CASSYGLAGDKQYF.

The rearrangement joins TRBV18 to TRBJ1-6; no definite D call. The ends were cut back, 2 bases at V and 8 bases at J, with 13 bases in the middle. The CDR3 runs to 15 residues. Germline CDR1 reads KGHSH; CDR2 reads LQKENI. CDR3 nucleotides: TGTGCCAGCTCACCAAAGGAACAGATCGATTCACCCCTCCACTTT. Translated, it gives CASSPKEQIDSPLHF.

The CDR3 DNA reads TGTGCCAGCAGTGACTCGCCGGGGAGTGAGCAGTACGTC. Residues: CASSDSPGSEQYV. The rearrangement links TRBV6-4 to TRBJ2-7; possible D gene TRBD2, 5 bases. The CDR3 sequence is 13 residues long. Trimming left V 0 bases short and J 7 bases short, with 10 bases between. Germline loops: CDR1 MRHNA, CDR2 SNTAGT.

The chain links TRBV29-1 to TRBJ2-7, with TRBD2 matching 10 bases. Germline CDR1 is SQVTM and CDR2 is ANQGSEA. This CDR3 region has 18 residues. The V and J ends lost 3 bases and 0 bases, in that order; junction bases with no gene match: 14. CDR3 sequence reads: CSVEAGTSVPSRSYEQYV. CDR3 sequence (DNA): TGCAGCGTTGAGGCCGGGACTAGCGTACCCTCTCGCTCCTACGAGCAGTACGTC.

This clone was observed a handful of times. This chain connects TRBV27 to TRBJ1-5; 7 bases map to TRBD1. Trimming cost V 2 bases and J 9 bases; bases outside gene matches: 7. CDR1 MNHEY and CDR2 SMNVEV come from the germline V gene (reference sequence). The CDR3 loop spans 14 amino acids. The CDR3, as DNA: TGTGCCAGCAGTTTAACAGGGGACCCGGGGCCCCAGCATTTT. Its translation: CASSLTGDPGPQHF.

The CDR3 nucleotides are TGTGCCAGCAGTCCTCTAGCGGGGGGCTCCTACAATGAGCAGTTCTTC. Translating gives CASSPLAGGSYNEQFF. The chain uses TRBV2 and TRBJ2-1; the match to TRBD2 covers 11 bases. The CDR3 length is 16 residues. The germline CDR1 and CDR2 sequences are SNHLY and FYNNEI. V was clipped by 5 bases and J by 0 bases; unmatched bases: 3.

The chain employs TRBV27 and TRBJ2-1; D might be TRBD2 (5 bases). This CDR3 contains 15 residues. CDR1 and CDR2 from the germline V gene are MNHEY and SMNVEV (reference sequence). Trimming cost V 2 bases and J 3 bases, with 11 bases left between them. The CDR3 DNA follows: TGTGCCAGCAGTTTAGAGGGTCCTATCTACAATGAGCAGTTCTTC. This gives the protein CASSLEGPIYNEQFF.

The chain combines TRBV28 with TRBJ2-1; 10 nucleotides match TRBD2. Germline V CDR1 and CDR2: MDHEN, SYDVKM. This CDR3 is 16 amino acids long. The junction had 12 bases not matched to a gene; V was cut back by 3 bases and J by 10 bases. The chain's CDR3 is CASSLGAGGVEWEQFF. The CDR3 DNA sequence: TGTGCCAGCAGTTTGGGAGCGGGAGGGGTTGAGTGGGAGCAGTTCTTC.

The rearrangement uses TRBV30 and TRBJ1-5; TRBD1 agrees at 7 bases. J gave up 2 bases and V 3 bases, and 4 bases lay outside the gene matches. The CDR3 runs to 14 residues. Germline assignment: CDR1 GTSNPN and CDR2 SVGIG (reference sequence). DNA for the CDR3: TGTGCCTGGAGGACAGGGCGTGGCAATCAGCCCCAGCATTTT. Amino acid sequence: CAWRTGRGNQPQHF.

V gene TRBV4-3 combines with J gene TRBJ2-5; the D is unclear. Trimming cost V 1 base and J 2 bases, with 8 bases left between them. CDR3 length: 14 amino acids. Germline CDR1 reads LGHNA; CDR2 reads YSLEER. The CDR3 region has the DNA TGCGCCAGCAGCCAAGGACACAATCAAGAGACCCAGTACTTC. Translation: CASSQGHNQETQYF.

The chain is built from TRBV5-6 and TRBJ2-1; 11 positions match TRBD1. The germline gives CDR1 SGHDT, CDR2 YYEEEE. CDR3 size: 15 residues. After removal of 3 bases from V and 8 bases from J, the junction contained 7 bases not matched to a gene. The CDR3 DNA sequence: TGTGCCAGCAGCTCCCCGGGACAGGGGGTCGATGAGCAGTTCTTC. Translated, it gives CASSSPGQGVDEQFF.

The V call is TRBV28, the J call TRBJ1-5; 7 positions match TRBD1. The CDR3 sequence is 14 residues long. V trimming: 4 bases; J trimming: 6 bases; junction bases outside the gene matches: 6. Germline V gene sequence: CDR1 MDHEN, CDR2 SYDVKM. CDR3 sequence (DNA): TGTGCCAGCAGTTACCCGACAGGGTTTCAGCCCCAGCATTTT. Translating gives CASSYPTGFQPQHF.

The chain has TRBV6-5 and TRBJ2-7; D possibly corresponds to TRBD2 (6 bases). The germline V and J ends were trimmed by 8 bases and 3 bases, with 8 bases remaining between them. The V gene's germline CDR1 is MNHEY and CDR2 SVGAGI. The CDR3 length is 11 residues. The CDR3 reads CASHGGYEQYF. As DNA, the CDR3 is TGTGCCAGCCACGGGGGCTACGAGCAGTACTTC.

The genes are TRBV2 and TRBJ1-3; D not resolved. Germline V lookup: CDR1 SNHLY, CDR2 FYNNEI. This CDR3 has 14 residues. Trimming removed 1 base at V and 1 base at J, with 5 bases between. The CDR3 nucleotides are TGTGCCAGCAGTGAAGACTTTTCTGGAAACACCATATATTTT. Its protein product is CASSEDFSGNTIYF.

J is TRBJ1-3 and V is TRBV2; D unclear. Trimming left V 4 bases short and J 2 bases short, with 3 bases between. This CDR3 has 12 residues. Germline CDR1 SNHLY, CDR2 FYNNEI. CDR3 sequence: CASSVTGNTIYF. As DNA, the CDR3 is TGTGCCAGCAGTGTCACTGGAAACACCATATATTTT.

This clone was seen a single time. The chain joins TRBV28 to TRBJ1-5, with 9 bases identical to TRBD1. The length of the CDR3 is 16 residues. Trimming took 7 bases from V and 4 from J; bases not matched to a gene: 11. Looked up from germline, CDR1 is MDHEN and CDR2 is SYDVKM. CDR3 in amino acids: CASTTVGGQGNQPQHF. DNA of the CDR3: TGTGCCAGCACCACAGTGGGGGGACAGGGAAATCAGCCCCAGCATTTT.

The gene calls are TRBV4-3 and TRBJ2-3; possibly TRBD2 for D (5 bases). Trimming took off 1 base at V and 0 bases at J, with 8 bases between the two ends. CDR1 is LGHNA, CDR2 YSLEER, per germline. The CDR3 extends over 15 amino acids. CDR3 protein: CASSQVGGSTDTQYF. The DNA for the CDR3 is TGCGCCAGCAGCCAAGTGGGCGGGAGCACAGATACGCAGTATTTT.

This sequence joins TRBV5-1 and TRBJ2-1; D gene unclear. The CDR3 spans 16 residues. CDR1 is SGHRS, CDR2 YFSETQ, per germline. V was pared by 2 bases and J by 0 bases, with 12 bases between. The CDR3 reads CASSLVSPSSYNEQFF. CDR3 sequence (DNA): TGCGCCAGCAGCTTAGTCTCTCCGAGCTCCTACAATGAGCAGTTCTTC.

V and J are TRBV7-9 and TRBJ1-2; 9 nucleotides agree with TRBD1. Germline trimming cut 6 bases from V and 5 bases from J; bases unmatched to any gene: 13. Germline loops: CDR1 SEHNR, CDR2 FQNEAQ (reference sequence). This CDR3 has 16 residues. The CDR3 DNA reads TGTGCCAGCAGTCCCCCGGCGGGACAGGGCCTTTATGGCTACACCTTC. Protein sequence: CASSPPAGQGLYGYTF.

The chain is built from TRBV30 and TRBJ1-3; D gene ambiguous. The V end lost 5 bases, the J end lost 3 bases, and 8 bases lay between the germline ends. Germline loops: CDR1 GTSNPN, CDR2 SVGIG (reference sequence). The CDR3 has 12 residues. CDR3 in DNA: TGTGCCTGGGAAGCAGGTGGAAACACCATATATTTT. It is translated as CAWEAGGNTIYF. The full variable domain, with the rest looked up from reference TRBV30 and TRBJ1-3, is SQTIHQWPATLVQPVGSPLSLECTVEGTSNPNLYWYRQAAGRGLQLLFYSVGIGQISSEVPQNLSASRPQDRQFILSSKKLLLSDSGFYLCAWEAGGNTIYFGEGSWLTVV.

V and J are TRBV5-1 and TRBJ2-5, with D possibly TRBD2 on 6 matching bases. This CDR3 has 16 residues. V was cut by 5 bases and J by 5 bases, with 22 bases left in between. Germline CDR1 is SGHRS and CDR2 is YFSETQ. In DNA, the CDR3 is TGCGCCAGCAGTGGGGATGTTCGGGGGTTCGGGGAGACCCAGTACTTC. Its protein is CASSGDVRGFGETQYF.

The CDR3 DNA sequence: TGTGCCAGTAGAACGACAGGGGGAAACAATTCACCCCTCCACTTT. Translation gives CASRTTGGNNSPLHF. The chain employs TRBV19 and TRBJ1-6; 9 bases map to TRBD1. Germline trimming cut 6 bases from V and 7 bases from J; bases unmatched to any gene: 7. Germline CDR1 reads LNHDA; CDR2 reads SQIVND (reference sequence). The CDR3 runs to 15 residues.

The chain uses TRBV19 and TRBJ2-6; D might be TRBD2 (5 bases). CDR3 length: 15 residues. Per germline, CDR1 LNHDA and CDR2 SQIVND (reference sequence). V was clipped by 3 bases and J by 2 bases, with 8 bases between them. CDR3 sequence reads: CASSITGTGANVLTF. CDR3 bases: TGTGCCAGTAGTATTACGGGGACTGGGGCCAACGTCCTGACTTTC.

V gene TRBV25-1 combines with J gene TRBJ1-1; D gene unclear. Germline V gives CDR1 MGHDK, CDR2 SYGVNS. The CDR3 loop spans 16 amino acids. V was clipped by 2 bases and J by 4 bases, with 17 bases between them. CDR3 sequence reads: CASSEPADVRFTEAFF. The CDR3 DNA follows: TGTGCCAGCAGTGAACCGGCCGACGTCAGGTTCACTGAAGCTTTCTTT.

Here the CDR3 DNA reads TGTGCCAGCAGCACGACAGGGAGGTCCTACGAGCAGTACGTC. It yields the protein CASSTTGRSYEQYV. This rearrangement joins TRBV5-6 to TRBJ2-7; maybe TRBD1 (7 bases). Germline CDR1 reads SGHDT; CDR2 reads YYEEEE. CDR3 length: 14 residues. V lost 4 bases to trimming and J lost 1 base, with 12 bases between them.